The rows below give T cell receptor beta chains drawn from one sample of a study of T cells in Graves' hyperthyroidism and ophthalmopathy. TCRdb analysed the multiplex PCR reads with MiXCR anew, one entry per CDR3 protein. Found here are fewer than 450,000 distinct CDR3 sequences, 13% to 15% of them singletons; the top ten hold approximately 20%. The sequenced material came from blood. The receptor source for this set is a woman aged 60-70 years with Graves' ophthalmopathy. CDR3s include the opening cysteine and the closing phenylalanine or tryptophan. Fields, in order: D gene, J gene, clone size, V gene, CDR3 protein, CDR3 DNA. A D gene is named only where the DNA matches it firmly. Clone size is stated in some rows and not others, as once, few, many or a class when expanded.

>-|TRBJ2-5|many|TRBV7-9
CASSLAGPETQYF
TGTGCCAGCAGCTTAGCGGGTCCGGAGACCCAGTACTTC
>-|TRBJ1-1|many|TRBV20-1
CSARALRSRAEAFF
TGCAGTGCTAGAGCGCTCCGGTCTCGGGCTGAAGCTTTCTTT
>TRBD2|TRBJ2-7|many|TRBV28
CAAGGVVFYEQYF
TGTGCCGCCGGGGGGGTGGTGTTCTACGAGCAGTACTTC
>-|TRBJ2-1|few|TRBV24-1
CATSGGRKVDNEQFF
TGTGCCACCAGTGGGGGGCGGAAGGTAGACAATGAGCAGTTCTTC
>-|TRBJ2-3|many|TRBV2
CASSGASPRTDTQYF
TGTGCCAGCAGTGGGGCCAGCCCCCGCACAGATACGCAGTATTTT
>-|TRBJ2-3|many|TRBV11-2
CASSLTQKSDTQYF
TGTGCCAGCAGCTTAACCCAGAAGTCGGATACGCAGTATTTT
>-|TRBJ2-5|many|TRBV6-1
CASSPRLAGRETQYF
TGTGCCAGCAGTCCGCGGTTGGCAGGGCGCGAGACCCAGTACTTC
>TRBD1|TRBJ1-1|-|TRBV5-1
CASSLEGAYEAEAFF
TGCGCCAGCAGCTTGGAGGGGGCGTATGAAGCTGAAGCTTTCTTT
>TRBD2|TRBJ2-3|many|TRBV30
CAWSPFSGRVPDTQYF
TGTGCCTGGAGCCCCTTTAGCGGGAGGGTGCCAGATACGCAGTATTTT
>-|TRBJ1-6|many|TRBV5-1
CASGLVGDNSPLHF
TGCGCCAGCGGCCTGGTGGGGGATAATTCACCCCTCCACTTT
>TRBD2|TRBJ2-7|many|TRBV7-8
CASSQTSGRAYEQYF
TGTGCCAGCAGCCAAACTAGCGGGAGGGCATACGAGCAGTACTTC
>TRBD1|TRBJ2-1|few|TRBV29-1
CSVATGDNEQFF
TGCAGCGTGGCCACAGGGGACAATGAGCAGTTCTTC
>-|TRBJ2-7|many|TRBV2
CASSEGPGPLYEQYF
TGTGCCAGCAGTGAAGGTCCGGGCCCCCTCTACGAGCAGTACTTC
>TRBD2|TRBJ2-1|few|TRBV5-1
CASSFLAGGLNEQFF
TGCGCCAGCAGCTTCCTAGCGGGGGGGCTAAATGAGCAGTTCTTC
>-|TRBJ1-3|few|TRBV27
CASRGAGGNTIYF
TGTGCCTCCCGGGGGGCAGGTGGAAACACCATATATTTT
>TRBD1|TRBJ2-1|many|TRBV7-2
CASSGGTGWGNEQFF
TGTGCCAGCAGCGGCGGGACAGGGTGGGGCAATGAGCAGTTCTTC
>TRBD1|TRBJ2-7|-|TRBV28
CASSFQTGQRGEQYF
TGTGCCAGCAGTTTCCAAACGGGACAGCGCGGCGAGCAGTACTTC
>-|TRBJ2-7|-|TRBV7-9
CASSLGPEGRDSYEQYF
TGTGCCAGCAGCTTAGGCCCGGAGGGGCGCGACTCCTACGAGCAGTACTTC
>-|TRBJ1-5|many|TRBV6-1
CASRGDLIQPQHF
TGTGCCAGCAGGGGCGACCTTATTCAGCCCCAGCATTTT
>-|TRBJ1-5|many|TRBV6-5
CASSYSGGSNQPQHF
TGTGCCAGCAGTTACTCCGGGGGTTCCAATCAGCCCCAGCATTTT
>-|TRBJ2-1|many|TRBV9
CASSVVNNEQFF
TGTGCCAGCAGCGTAGTTAACAATGAGCAGTTCTTC
>TRBD2|TRBJ2-1|many|TRBV6-2/TRBV6-3
CASSYWSGTSGRALGNEQFF
TGTGCCAGCAGTTATTGGAGCGGGACTAGCGGGAGGGCCTTGGGGAATGAGCAGTTCTTC
>-|TRBJ1-5|few|TRBV6-1
CASSMTGYSNQPQHF
TGTGCCAGCAGTATGACGGGTTATAGCAATCAGCCCCAGCATTTT
>TRBD2|TRBJ2-3|many|TRBV20-1
CSARLAGGYTDTQYF
TGCAGTGCTCGACTAGCGGGAGGGTATACAGATACGCAGTATTTT
>TRBD2|TRBJ2-2|-|TRBV28
CASTIPRASGSVTNTGELFF
TGTGCCAGCACCATCCCCCGGGCTAGCGGGAGCGTCACGAACACCGGGGAGCTGTTTTTT
>-|TRBJ2-7|many|TRBV20-1
CSAKSNWEQYF
TGCAGTGCTAAATCCAACTGGGAGCAGTACTTC
>-|TRBJ1-5|-|TRBV7-2
CASSLEGGVQPQHF
TGTGCCAGCAGCTTAGAGGGAGGGGTTCAGCCCCAGCATTTT
>-|TRBJ2-1|many|TRBV5-1
CASSLGGERPEQFF
TGCGCCAGCAGCTTGGGAGGGGAAAGGCCGGAGCAGTTCTTC
>TRBD1|TRBJ2-1|many|TRBV18
CASSPGDSVYNEQFF
TGTGCCAGCTCACCAGGGGACAGCGTCTACAATGAGCAGTTCTTC
>-|TRBJ2-5|few|TRBV7-3
CASSLTQGRTQYF
TGTGCCAGCAGCTTAACTCAGGGACGGACGCAGTACTTC
>-|TRBJ1-5|-|TRBV12-3/TRBV12-4
CASSLTGLGNQPQHF
TGTGCCAGCAGTTTAACCGGTCTTGGCAATCAGCCCCAGCATTTT
>-|TRBJ1-6|-|TRBV6-1
CASAWGRSNSPLHF
TGTGCCAGCGCCTGGGGACGGAGCAATTCACCCCTCCACTTT
>TRBD2|TRBJ2-3|many|TRBV7-9
CASSSGTSGITDTQYF
TGTGCCAGCAGTTCTGGGACTAGCGGGATTACAGATACGCAGTATTTT
>-|TRBJ1-1|many|TRBV5-1
CASTWGQTNTEAFF
TGCGCCAGCACCTGGGGACAAACGAACACTGAAGCTTTCTTT
>-|TRBJ2-1|few|TRBV20-1
CSADYNEQFF
TGCAGTGCTGACTACAATGAGCAGTTCTTC
>-|TRBJ1-5|few|TRBV27
CASSLGGLGNQPQHF
TGTGCCAGCAGTTTAGGGGGGCTGGGCAATCAGCCCCAGCATTTT
>-|TRBJ2-1|few|TRBV6-6
CASSYRRGTHTYNEQFF
TGTGCCAGCAGTTACCGACGAGGGACACATACCTACAATGAGCAGTTCTTC
>-|TRBJ2-7|-|TRBV6-1
CASSRTTRNEQYF
TGTGCCAGCAGCCGTACGACTAGAAACGAGCAGTACTTC
>-|TRBJ1-1|few|TRBV10-3
CAITLGRMNTEAFF
TGTGCCATCACCTTGGGACGGATGAACACTGAAGCTTTCTTT
>-|TRBJ2-7|many|TRBV7-2
CASSHNRPPYEQYF
TGTGCCAGCAGCCACAACCGCCCACCCTACGAGCAGTACTTC
>TRBD2|TRBJ2-7|-|TRBV7-2
CASSSRGLAGNYEQYF
TGTGCCAGCAGCTCCCGAGGACTAGCGGGGAACTACGAGCAGTACTTC
>-|TRBJ2-1|once|TRBV7-3
CASSLFQGGEQFF
TGTGCCAGCAGCTTATTCCAGGGGGGTGAGCAGTTCTTC
>TRBD1|TRBJ1-1|few|TRBV29-1
CSARTGLTEAFF
TGCAGCGCCCGGACAGGGCTGACTGAAGCTTTCTTT